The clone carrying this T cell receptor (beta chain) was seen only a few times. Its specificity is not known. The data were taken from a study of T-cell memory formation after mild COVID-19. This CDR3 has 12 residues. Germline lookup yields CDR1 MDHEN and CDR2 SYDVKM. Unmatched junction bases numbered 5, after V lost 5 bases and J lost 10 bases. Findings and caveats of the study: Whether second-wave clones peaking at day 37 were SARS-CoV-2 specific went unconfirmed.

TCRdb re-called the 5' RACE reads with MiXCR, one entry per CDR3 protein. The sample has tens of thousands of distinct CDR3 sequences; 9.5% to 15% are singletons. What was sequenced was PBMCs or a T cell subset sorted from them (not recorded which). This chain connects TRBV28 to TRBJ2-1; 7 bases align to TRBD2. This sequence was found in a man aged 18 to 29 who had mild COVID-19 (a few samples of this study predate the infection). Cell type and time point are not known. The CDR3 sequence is CASSMGGVEQFF. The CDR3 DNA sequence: TGTGCCAGCAGTATGGGAGGGGTAGAGCAGTTCTTC.